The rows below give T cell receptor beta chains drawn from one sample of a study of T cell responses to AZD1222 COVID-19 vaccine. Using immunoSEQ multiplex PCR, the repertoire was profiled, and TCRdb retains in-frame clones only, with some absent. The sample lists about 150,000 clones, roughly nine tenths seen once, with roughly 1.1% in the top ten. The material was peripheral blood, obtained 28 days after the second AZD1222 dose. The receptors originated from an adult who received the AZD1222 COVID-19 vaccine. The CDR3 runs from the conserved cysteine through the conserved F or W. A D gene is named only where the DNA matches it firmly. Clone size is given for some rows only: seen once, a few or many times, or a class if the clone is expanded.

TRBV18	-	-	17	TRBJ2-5	CASSPLRGHDDQETQYF	TGTGCCAGCTCACCGTTACGCGGACATGATGATCAAGAGACCCAGTACTTC
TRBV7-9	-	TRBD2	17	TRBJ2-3	CASSSRLAGGPTDTQYF	TGTGCCAGCAGCTCCAGACTAGCGGGGGGGCCGACAGATACGCAGTATTTT
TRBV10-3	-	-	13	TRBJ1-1	CAISYRVDTEAFF	TGTGCCATCAGTTACAGGGTCGACACTGAAGCTTTCTTT
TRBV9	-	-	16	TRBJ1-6	CASSVGSPEVGSPLHF	TGTGCCAGCAGCGTAGGAAGCCCGGAGGTCGGCTCACCCCTCCACTTT
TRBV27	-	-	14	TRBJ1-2	CASSLGMGNYGYTF	-
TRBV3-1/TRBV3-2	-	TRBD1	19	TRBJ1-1	CASSQDRGTGRFMNTEAFF	TGTGCCAGCAGCCAAGACCGAGGGACAGGAAGATTTATGAACACTGAAGCTTTCTTT
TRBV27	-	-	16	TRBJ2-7	CASSAFYKGDYDEQYF	TGTGCCAGCAGTGCCTTTTATAAGGGGGATTATGACGAGCAGTACTTC
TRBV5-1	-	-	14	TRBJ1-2	CASSSSGGNYGYTF	TGCGCCAGCAGCTCCTCTGGGGGTAACTATGGCTACACCTTC
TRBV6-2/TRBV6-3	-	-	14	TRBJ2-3	CASSYSGGLRLQYF	TGTGCCAGCAGTTACTCGGGGGGGCTCAGGCTGCAATATTTT
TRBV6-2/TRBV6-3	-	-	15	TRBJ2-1	CASSYSGGSYNEQFF	TGTGCCAGCAGTTACTCGGGGGGATCATACAATGAGCAGTTCTTC
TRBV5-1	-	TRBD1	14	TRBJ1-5	CASSPGQDNQPQHF	TGCGCCAGCAGCCCGGGACAGGACAATCAGCCCCAGCATTTT
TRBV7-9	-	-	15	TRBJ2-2	CASSFGGVNTGELFF	TGTGCCAGCAGCTTCGGAGGGGTCAACACCGGGGAGCTGTTTTTT
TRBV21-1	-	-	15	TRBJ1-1	CASSKVRGPDTEAFF	TGTGCCAGCAGCAAAGTTAGGGGGCCGGACACTGAAGCTTTCTTT
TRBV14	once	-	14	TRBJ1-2	CASSQGHRVGGYTF	TGTGCCAGCAGCCAGGGACACAGGGTTGGTGGCTACACCTTC
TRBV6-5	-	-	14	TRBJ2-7	CASSYSIRAYEQYF	TGTGCCAGCAGTTACTCGATCAGGGCCTACGAGCAGTACTTC
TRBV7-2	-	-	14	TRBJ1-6	CASWESSYNSPLHF	TGTGCCTCATGGGAAAGCTCCTATAATTCACCCCTCCACTTT
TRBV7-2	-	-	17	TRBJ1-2	CASSLVGQGAVGFGYTF	TGTGCCAGCAGCTTAGTCGGACAAGGGGCCGTCGGGTTTGGCTACACCTTC
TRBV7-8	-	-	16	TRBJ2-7	CATAAWGGFEDYEQYF	TGTGCCACCGCGGCATGGGGGGGCTTTGAGGACTACGAGCAGTACTTC
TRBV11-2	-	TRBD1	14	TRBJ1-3	CASSPGTGGNTIYF	TGTGCCAGCAGCCCCGGGACAGGTGGAAACACCATATATTTT
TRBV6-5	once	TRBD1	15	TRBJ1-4	CASSYGGTGGEKLFF	TGTGCCAGCAGTTACGGCGGGACAGGGGGAGAAAAACTGTTTTTT
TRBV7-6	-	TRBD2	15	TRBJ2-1	CASSLVGGGFNEQFF	TGTGCCAGCAGCTTAGTCGGCGGGGGGTTTAATGAGCAGTTCTTC
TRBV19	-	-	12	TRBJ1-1	CASAEDNTEAFF	TGTGCCAGTGCGGAGGATAACACTGAAGCTTTCTTT
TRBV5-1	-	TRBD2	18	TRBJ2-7	CASSLGSGSSGVPYEQYF	TGCGCCAGCAGCTTGGGGTCAGGTTCTAGCGGGGTGCCATACGAGCAGTACTTC
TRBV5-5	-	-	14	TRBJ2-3	CASSLDGGGGTQYF	TGTGCCAGCAGCTTGGATGGTGGGGGCGGTACGCAGTATTTT
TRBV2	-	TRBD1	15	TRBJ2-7	CASRTGTGFPGEQYF	TGTGCCAGCAGGACCGGGACAGGGTTTCCGGGTGAGCAGTACTTC
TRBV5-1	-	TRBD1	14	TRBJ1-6	CASSDGQGWSPLHF	TGCGCCAGCAGCGACGGACAGGGATGGTCACCCCTCCACTTT
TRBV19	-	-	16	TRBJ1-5	CASSFLTGNSNQPQHF	TGTGCCAGTAGTTTCTTGACGGGTAATAGCAATCAGCCCCAGCATTTT
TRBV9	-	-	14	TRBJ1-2	CASSVGIGLGGYTF	TGTGCCAGCAGCGTAGGGATTGGGCTTGGTGGCTACACCTTC
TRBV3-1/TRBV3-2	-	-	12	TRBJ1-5	CASSPGNQPQHF	TGTGCCAGCAGCCCCGGCAATCAGCCCCAGCATTTT
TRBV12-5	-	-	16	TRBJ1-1	CASGLVVGAGNTEAFF	TGTGCTAGTGGTTTGGTAGTGGGGGCAGGGAACACTGAAGCTTTCTTT
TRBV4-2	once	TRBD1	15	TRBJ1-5	CASSQGDRSNQPQHF	TGTGCCAGCAGCCAAGGGGACAGAAGCAATCAGCCCCAGCATTTT
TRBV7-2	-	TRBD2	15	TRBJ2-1	CASRTTGGFYNEQFF	TGTGCCAGCAGAACAACGGGGGGGTTTTACAATGAGCAGTTCTTC
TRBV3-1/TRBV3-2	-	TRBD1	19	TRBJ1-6	CASSLIGGTGGFRNSPLHF	TGTGCCAGCAGCCTAATAGGGGGGACAGGGGGCTTTAGGAATTCACCCCTCCACTTT
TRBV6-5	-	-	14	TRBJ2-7	CAVSGDQTFYEQYF	TGTGCCGTCTCAGGGGATCAGACCTTCTACGAGCAGTACTTC
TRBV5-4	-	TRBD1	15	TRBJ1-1	CASTNQGARGGEAFF	TGTGCCAGCACCAACCAGGGGGCTCGCGGCGGGGAAGCTTTCTTT
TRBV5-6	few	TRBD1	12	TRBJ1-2	CARDRANYGYTF	TGTGCCAGGGACAGGGCTAACTATGGCTACACCTTC
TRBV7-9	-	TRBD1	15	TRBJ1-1	CASTWGTGLLTEAFF	TGTGCCAGCACCTGGGGGACAGGGTTATTAACTGAAGCTTTCTTT
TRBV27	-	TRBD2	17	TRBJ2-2	CASSAPGLAGPGGELFF	TGTGCCAGCAGTGCACCGGGACTAGCGGGTCCGGGCGGGGAGCTGTTTTTT
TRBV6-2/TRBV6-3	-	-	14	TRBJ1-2	CASSDAQGHYGYTF	TGTGCCAGCAGCGATGCACAGGGTCACTATGGCTACACCTTC
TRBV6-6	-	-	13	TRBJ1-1	CASSYLRNPEAFF	TGTGCCAGCAGTTATCTGAGGAATCCTGAAGCTTTCTTT
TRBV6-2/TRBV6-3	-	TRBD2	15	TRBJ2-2	CASSAGGENTGELFF	TGTGCCAGCAGTGCGGGGGGAGAAAACACCGGGGAGCTGTTTTTT
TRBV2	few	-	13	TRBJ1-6	CASKGGPESPLHF	TGTGCCAGCAAAGGGGGGCCAGAATCACCCCTCCACTTT